Listed below are T cell receptor beta chains from one sample, sequenced in a study of CD8+ T cells in alopecia areata. Sequenced by immunoSEQ multiplex PCR; TCRdb stores in-frame clones only, minus some. The sample consists of over 150,000 clones, 50% to 75% of them appearing once. The source was CD4+ T cells sorted from blood, collected at week 0. Receptor source: a human donor with alopecia areata. Each CDR3 is given with its conserved first and last residue. D genes are given only for firm matches. Rows give clone size only sometimes, using once, few, many, or a class for an expanded clone.

v_call	j_call	clone_size	d_call	cdr3_nt	cdr3_aa
TRBV5-1	TRBJ2-3	.	TRBD2	TGCGCCAGCAGCTTGCAGCGGGGGGGCGAAGATACGCAGTATTTT	CASSLQRGGEDTQYF
TRBV5-6	TRBJ2-1	.	.	TGTGCCAGCAGCCCGCGGGTCGGGGACTACAATGAGCAGTTCTTC	CASSPRVGDYNEQFF
TRBV9	TRBJ2-1	.	TRBD1	TGTGCCAGCAGCCTAAGAGTTGTCGGGACAGGGAGTGGTGTTGAGCAGTTCTTC	CASSLRVVGTGSGVEQFF
TRBV30	TRBJ1-1	.	TRBD1	TGTGCCTGGAGTCCAACCCCGACAGGGGGAATATATTGGGCTTTCTTT	CAWSPTPTGGIYWAFF
TRBV5-1	TRBJ2-3	.	.	TGCGCCAGCAGCGGGACCTCCGGTACGCAGTATTTT	CASSGTSGTQYF
TRBV6-1	TRBJ2-2	.	.	TGTGCCGGGGGGCAGATCACCGGGGAGCTGTTTTTT	CAGGQITGELFF
TRBV11-3	TRBJ2-5	.	TRBD2	TGTGCCAGCAGCTCCGAGGCGGGGGGCCGGGAGACCCAGTACTTC	CASSSEAGGRETQYF
TRBV7-9	TRBJ2-5	.	TRBD2	TGTGCCAGCAGTCCCCGCGGGAGCCAAGAGACCCAGTACTTC	CASSPRGSQETQYF
TRBV2	TRBJ2-5	few	.	TGTGCCAGCAAGAGGGAGACCCAGTACTTC	CASKRETQYF
TRBV29-1	TRBJ2-2	few	.	TGCAGCGTCCGAATGGGACATTCGAACACCGGGGAGCTGTTTTTT	CSVRMGHSNTGELFF
TRBV7-9	TRBJ2-7	once	.	TGTGCCAGCAGTCCAATCCGGACCCGGAGCTCCTACGAGCAGTACTTC	CASSPIRTRSSYEQYF
TRBV5-6	TRBJ1-5	.	.	TGTGCCAGCAGTTCGGACGGTCAGCCCCAGCATTTT	CASSSDGQPQHF
TRBV25-1	TRBJ2-7	.	.	TGTGCCAGCAGTGAAGTGGGTTCGGCCTACGAGCAGTACTTC	CASSEVGSAYEQYF
TRBV29-1	TRBJ2-3	.	TRBD2	TGCAGCGTAAACGGGGGGAGCACAGATACGCAGTATTTT	CSVNGGSTDTQYF
TRBV6-5	TRBJ2-5	.	.	TGTGCCAGCAGTGCCACCGACAGGAGCCAAGAGACCCAGTACTTC	CASSATDRSQETQYF
TRBV2	TRBJ2-7	.	TRBD1	TGTGCCAGCAGTAAAGACAGGGGAGCCTACGAGCAGTACTTC	CASSKDRGAYEQYF
TRBV6-4	TRBJ2-3	once	TRBD2	TGTGCCAGCAGTGAACTAGCGGGGCGGTATACGCAGTATTTT	CASSELAGRYTQYF
TRBV7-9	TRBJ2-7	few	.	TGTGCCAGCAGCTTGCGGTTGGCCTCTTACGAGCAGTACTTC	CASSLRLASYEQYF
TRBV7-9	TRBJ1-1	few	.	TGTGCCAGCAGCTTAGCTGACGCCAGAACTGAAGCTTTCTTT	CASSLADARTEAFF
TRBV6-5	TRBJ2-7	few	TRBD1	TGTGCCAGCAGGCCTGGGGACAGGGGGTCCTACGAGCAGTACTTC	CASRPGDRGSYEQYF
TRBV30	TRBJ1-1	.	.	TGTGCCTGGAGTCTACAGGGAACTGAAGCTTTCTTT	CAWSLQGTEAFF
TRBV6-5	TRBJ1-2	.	.	TGTGCCAGCAGTCAAGGACAGGGCTACACCTTC	CASSQGQGYTF
TRBV29-1	TRBJ2-7	.	TRBD1	TGCAGCGTGAAGGGACAGAAAAACTACGAGCAGTACTTC	CSVKGQKNYEQYF
TRBV6-6	TRBJ1-1	.	.	TGTGCCAGCAGTTTAGAGGGTGGTATCACTGAAGCTTTCTTT	CASSLEGGITEAFF
TRBV29-1	TRBJ1-2	.	.	TGCAGCGATGACAGAAATGGCTACACCTTC	CSDDRNGYTF
TRBV10-3	TRBJ2-2	.	.	TGTGCCATCCGCGAGACTAGTCCGAACACCGGGGAGCTGTTTTTT	CAIRETSPNTGELFF
TRBV6-1	TRBJ2-7	.	.	TGTGCCAGCAGCTACAGGGACACTAACTCCTACGAGCAGTACTTC	CASSYRDTNSYEQYF
TRBV9	TRBJ1-2	once	.	TGTGCCAGCAGCTCCGACCGATGGGGGGGTGGTGGCTACACCTTC	CASSSDRWGGGGYTF
TRBV7-9	TRBJ1-1	.	TRBD1	TGTGCCAGCAGATCGAACATGTACCCGACAGGGAACAGAAACACTGAAGCTTTCTTT	CASRSNMYPTGNRNTEAFF
TRBV6-6	TRBJ2-7	.	.	TGTGCCAGCAGTGCGGCAGGGACCTACGAGCAGTACTTC	CASSAAGTYEQYF
TRBV6-8	TRBJ1-1	.	.	TGTGCCAGCCTATTAGCCACTGAAGCTTTCTTT	CASLLATEAFF
TRBV29-1	TRBJ1-5	.	TRBD1	TGCAGCGCCCTCAGGGGGGGAAGCAATCAGCCCCAGCATTTT	CSALRGGSNQPQHF
TRBV14	TRBJ1-1	.	.	TGTGCCAGCAGCCCAATCCTGCCTGAAGCTTTCTTT	CASSPILPEAFF
TRBV7-2	TRBJ2-4	.	.	TGTGCCAGCAGCCCTCGGGACGGGCTAGCCAAAAACATTCAGTACTTC	CASSPRDGLAKNIQYF
TRBV2	TRBJ1-1	.	TRBD1	TGTGCCAGCAGTTGGGACAGAAACACTGAAGCTTTCTTT	CASSWDRNTEAFF
TRBV9	TRBJ1-2	.	.	TGTGCCAGCAGCGGCCGGGACACCTATGGCTACACCTTC	CASSGRDTYGYTF
TRBV29-1	TRBJ1-2	.	.	TGCAGCGTTGGGTCGGGGTGGGGTAATGGCTACACCTTC	CSVGSGWGNGYTF
TRBV6-5	TRBJ2-4	.	.	TGTGCCAGCAGCGCCGGACATTCGTCGATGAACATTCAGTACTTC	CASSAGHSSMNIQYF
TRBV7-9	TRBJ2-5	.	.	TGTGCCAGCACCCGGGTTTACCAAGAGACCCAGTACTTC	CASTRVYQETQYF
TRBV29-1	TRBJ2-7	.	TRBD1	TGCAGCGTTGGAAGAGAGGACAGGGGCCACGAGCAGTACTTC	CSVGREDRGHEQYF
TRBV5-1	TRBJ2-2	.	TRBD2	TGCGCCAGCAGCTTGTTGGAGGGCGGGGGACCACCCGGGGAGCTGTTTTTT	CASSLLEGGGPPGELFF
TRBV6-1	TRBJ1-5	.	.	TGTGCCAGCAGTGAACGGTGGGGGTCCCTCCGCAATCAGCCCCAGCATTTT	CASSERWGSLRNQPQHF
TRBV2	TRBJ2-6	.	.	TGTGCCAGCAGTGTACAGCCCTCTGGGGCCAACGTCCTGACTTTC	CASSVQPSGANVLTF
TRBV29-1	TRBJ2-7	.	.	TGCAGCGTTGCTTACTTTGGAGGGGTCTACGAGCAGTACTTC	CSVAYFGGVYEQYF
TRBV4-2	TRBJ2-7	.	TRBD2	TGTGCCAGCAGCCAAGAAGGTGGGGGACTACTAGACGGGGAGCAGTACTTC	CASSQEGGGLLDGEQYF
TRBV30	TRBJ1-5	few	TRBD1	TGTGCCTGTACGACAGGGTACGGGCAGCCCCAGCATTTT	CACTTGYGQPQHF
TRBV29-1	TRBJ2-5	few	TRBD1	TGCAGCGTTCGCAAACAGGGGTTAGTCCAAGAGACCCAGTACTTC	CSVRKQGLVQETQYF
TRBV19	TRBJ2-3	.	TRBD2	TGTGCCAGTAGTCCCTCGGGGGGGTCCACAGATACGCAGTATTTT	CASSPSGGSTDTQYF
TRBV29-1	TRBJ1-1	few	.	TGCAGCGTCCTGAATACGATGAACACTGAAGCTTTCTTT	CSVLNTMNTEAFF
TRBV5-6	TRBJ1-2	.	.	TGTGCCAGCAGCAGTACAGCTGGGGGATATGGCTACACCTTC	CASSSTAGGYGYTF
TRBV5-1	TRBJ1-1	once	TRBD1	TGCGCCAGCAGCCTTAGACAGGGGATGAGTGGCACTGAAGCTTTCTTT	CASSLRQGMSGTEAFF
TRBV30	TRBJ2-7	.	.	TGTGCCTGGAGTTGGGGGCCTAACGAGCAGTACTTC	CAWSWGPNEQYF
TRBV4-1	TRBJ1-4	.	.	TGCGCCAGCAGCCAAGAAGGGACCGGGACAACTGAAAAACTGTTTTTT	CASSQEGTGTTEKLFF
TRBV29-1	TRBJ1-2	.	TRBD1	TGCAGCGTTACCGGACAGGCTGTGATGTATGGCTACACCTTC	CSVTGQAVMYGYTF
TRBV9	TRBJ2-3	.	TRBD2	TGTGCCAGCAGCGCGGGGGGGCCTAGCACAGATACGCAGTATTTT	CASSAGGPSTDTQYF
TRBV2	TRBJ1-5	.	.	TGTGCCAGCAGTCAGCTGGACCTCAATAGCAATCAGCCCCAGCATTTT	CASSQLDLNSNQPQHF
TRBV5-1	TRBJ1-2	.	.	TGCGCCAGCAGCTCCGTACAGGGTGACTATGGCTACACCTTC	CASSSVQGDYGYTF